The T cell receptor beta chain described here comes from a study of T-cell memory formation after mild COVID-19. TCRdb re-called the 5' RACE reads with MiXCR, one entry per CDR3 protein. The sample shows 550,000 to 700,000 distinct CDR3 sequences, roughly 18% of them seen only once. This CDR3 has 18 amino acids. CDR1 SGHTA and CDR2 FQGNSA come from the germline V gene. V shed 5 bases and J 3 bases; nucleotides not matched to a gene: 13. The sequence came from an adult woman who had mild COVID-19 (a few samples of this study predate the infection). Cell type and time point are not known. Sequencing input: PBMCs or a T cell subset sorted from them (not recorded which). V is TRBV7-2 and J is TRBJ2-3, with 11 positions matching TRBD1. CDR3 sequence (DNA): TGTGCCAGCAGCCAATTAGGGGTCCGGGACAGGGGGACAGATACGCAGTATTTT. Residues: CASSQLGVRDRGTDTQYF. The full variable domain, completed using reference TRBV7-2 and TRBJ2-3, is GAGVSQSPSNKVTEKGKDVELRCDPISGHTALYWYRQSLGQGLEFLIYFQGNSAPDKSGLPSDRFSAERTGGSVSTLTIQRTQQEDSAVYLCASSQLGVRDRGTDTQYFGPGTRLTVL.